This T cell receptor beta chain was documented in a study of T cells after posttransplantation cyclophosphamide. CDR3 length: 15 residues. V shed 4 bases and J shed 4 bases, with 18 bases lying between them. CDR1 and CDR2 from the germline V gene are SGDLS and YYNGEE. Sequencing used immunoSEQ multiplex PCR; TCRdb keeps in-frame clones, though not all of them. The sample has roughly 4,000 clones, around 62% seen once. This clone has just a few counts. Its antigen remains unknown. The identical CDR3 is also encoded by other nucleotide sequences in the sample. Regarding the study as a whole: TRB overlap between skin or GI tissue T cells and blood was limited. After PTCy, TRB diversity resembled that of CNI/methotrexate controls.

The origin of this receptor is a man in his thirties or forties in good health and a related stem cell transplant donor. The sample consisted of memory CD8+ T cells sorted from blood. The rearrangement joins TRBV9 to TRBJ2-7; D possibly corresponds to TRBD1 (6 bases). CDR3 in DNA: TGTGCCAGCAGCATCGAGCAGGGGACGGCATACGAGCAGTACTTC. This gives the protein CASSIEQGTAYEQYF.